These 10 T cell receptor beta chains share one sample of origin, sequenced in a study of T cells in Graves' hyperthyroidism and ophthalmopathy. TCR beta CDR3 regions were amplified from RNA transcripts. First-round RT-PCR targeting the TCR CDR3 was performed with the HTBI primer set. TCRdb passed the multiplex PCR reads through MiXCR, listing each CDR3 protein once. In the table there are 400,000 to 550,000 distinct CDR3 sequences, approximately 15% of which are singletons. Sequenced material: blood. All receptors derive from a young woman with Graves' hyperthyroidism.

This clonotype has just a few counts. The rearrangement uses TRBV3-1 and TRBJ1-1; D perhaps matches TRBD1 (6 bases). Germline CDR1 reads LGHDT; CDR2 reads YNNKEL (reference sequence). This CDR3 has 12 residues. V was pared by 4 bases and J by 12 bases, with 15 bases between. CDR3 nucleotides: TGTGCCAGCAGCCGTATCGGACAGCCGACTTTCTTT. Its protein product is CASSRIGQPTFF.

There are many counts of this clonotype. This chain joins TRBV30 and TRBJ1-2, with TRBD1 matching over 7 bases. Trimming took 3 bases from V and 0 from J; bases not matched to a gene: 7. CDR3 size: 15 residues. Germline V CDR1 and CDR2: GTSNPN, SVGIG (reference sequence). CDR3 sequence: CAWRGRDRPNYGYTF. Written as DNA, the CDR3 is TGTGCCTGGAGGGGCCGGGACAGACCTAACTATGGCTACACCTTC.

This clonotype occurred many times. The chain has TRBV6-1 and TRBJ2-1, with TRBD2 matching over 8 bases. Germline assignment: CDR1 MNHNS and CDR2 SASEGT. With 6 bases clipped from V and 2 bases from J, the junction kept 6 bases outside the gene matches. This CDR3 has 15 amino acids. CDR3 in DNA: TGTGCCAGCAGACCGGGACTAGGGCCCTACAATGAGCAGTTCTTC. Amino acid sequence: CASRPGLGPYNEQFF.

This clonotype has ten or more counts. The chain uses TRBV6-1 and TRBJ2-1; TRBD1 is a possible D gene (6 bases). The V gene lost 6 bases and the J gene lost 3 bases, with 15 bases spanning the gap. Germline V gene data show CDR1 as MNHNS and CDR2 as SASEGT. The CDR3 is 15 residues long. CDR3 DNA: TGTGCCAGCAGCCGAGCCGGGACATACTACAATGAGCAGTTCTTC. Translated, it gives CASSRAGTYYNEQFF.

The V and J genes are TRBV12-3 or TRBV12-4 and TRBJ2-5; D is uncertain. The CDR3 runs 14 residues. V lost 7 bases and J lost 5, with 17 bases in between. The CDR3 reads CASIQAGRSETQYF. For the CDR3, the DNA is TGTGCCAGCATTCAAGCCGGGCGTTCGGAGACCCAGTACTTC.

For this clonotype: Possible read error: a much larger clone is one base away. The chain couples TRBV6-2 or TRBV6-3 to TRBJ2-7; TRBD2 aligns across 13 bases. The CDR3 loop spans 15 amino acids. Germline V lookup: CDR1 MNHEY, CDR2 SVGEGT. The junction had 3 bases not matched to a gene; V was cut back by 5 bases and J by 2 bases. For the CDR3, the DNA is TGTGCCAGCAGTGTAACTAGCGGGAGGGCCTACGAGCAGTACGTC. This codes for CASSVTSGRAYEQYV.

The V gene is TRBV6-1, the J gene TRBJ2-2, with D possibly called TRBD1 or TRBD2 (5 bases each). Germline values: CDR1 MNHNS, CDR2 SASEGT. CDR3 length equals 15 residues. Trimming took 6 bases from V and 7 from J, leaving 18 bases between them. The DNA of the CDR3 is TGTGCCAGCAGGGAATCGGGGCGATCGGGCGGGGAGCTGTTTTTT. It yields the protein CASRESGRSGGELFF.

This clonotype was recorded many times. The J gene is TRBJ2-5, the V gene TRBV18; D may be TRBD2 (6 bases). Trimming removed 2 bases from V and 3 bases from J, with 13 bases in between. Per the germline V gene, CDR1 is KGHSH and CDR2 is LQKENI. This CDR3 region has 15 residues. CDR3 DNA: TGTGCCAGCTCACCAGCCTCACGGACTAAAGAGACCCAGTACTTC. This translates into CASSPASRTKETQYF.

This clonotype was recorded at least ten times. The V gene is TRBV18, the J gene TRBJ2-2; D not certain. The CDR3 length is 14 residues. Trimming removed 6 bases at V and 1 base at J, with 9 bases between. The germline V gene has CDR1 KGHSH and CDR2 LQKENI. CDR3 loop: CASSLSENTGELFF. The CDR3 bases are TGTGCCAGCTCCCTCAGTGAGAACACCGGGGAGCTGTTTTTT.

The chain carries TRBV20-1 and TRBJ2-7; 8 bases match TRBD2. This CDR3 is 15 amino acids long. Germline CDR1 DFQATT, CDR2 SNEGSKA (reference sequence). The ends lost 0 bases at V and 2 bases at J; junction bases unmatched: 6. The CDR3 region has the DNA TGCAGTGCTAGAGATCGGAATAGCGGGACCTACGAGCAGTACTTC. Protein sequence: CSARDRNSGTYEQYF.